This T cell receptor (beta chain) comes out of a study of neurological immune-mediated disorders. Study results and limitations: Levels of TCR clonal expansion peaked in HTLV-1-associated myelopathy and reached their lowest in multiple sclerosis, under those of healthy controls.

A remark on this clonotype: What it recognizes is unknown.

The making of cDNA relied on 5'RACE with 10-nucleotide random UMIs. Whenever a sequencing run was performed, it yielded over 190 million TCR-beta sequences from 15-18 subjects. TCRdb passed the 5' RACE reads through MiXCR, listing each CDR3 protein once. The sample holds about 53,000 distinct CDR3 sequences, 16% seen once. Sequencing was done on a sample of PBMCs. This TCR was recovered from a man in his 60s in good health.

CDR3 DNA: TGTGCCAGCAGCCACGACAGGGATGAGCAGTTCTTC. Its protein product is CASSHDRDEQFF. The chain is built from TRBV3-1 and TRBJ2-1; 7 bases are a match to TRBD1. The CDR3 has 12 residues. From germline, CDR1 is LGHDT and CDR2 YNNKEL (reference sequence). The V and J ends lost 3 bases and 8 bases, in that order; junction bases with no gene match: 1.